These 16 T cell receptor beta chains share one sample of origin, sequenced in a study of T cell responses to AZD1222 COVID-19 vaccine. Sequenced by immunoSEQ multiplex PCR; TCRdb stores in-frame clones only, minus some. The data hold 150,000 to 200,000 clones, with approximately 94% observed a single time. Sequences were derived from peripheral blood, sampled 28 days after the second AZD1222 dose. The receptors originated from an adult who received the AZD1222 COVID-19 vaccine.

J is TRBJ2-1 and V is TRBV2; 13 nucleotides line up with TRBD2. Germline loops: CDR1 SNHLY, CDR2 FYNNEI. The junction had 4 bases not matched to a gene; V was cut back by 7 bases and J by 4 bases. The CDR3 is 15 residues long. CDR3: CASILTSGGYNEQFF. In nucleotides, the CDR3 is TGTGCCAGCATCCTGACTAGCGGGGGGTACAATGAGCAGTTCTTC.

The V gene is TRBV19, the J gene TRBJ2-1; TRBD2 matches at 11 bases. CDR1 LNHDA and CDR2 SQIVND come from the germline V gene (reference sequence). V was pared by 3 bases and J by 1 base, with 5 bases of the junction left unmatched. This CDR3 spans 17 amino acids. CDR3 protein: CASSIKLAGVSYNEQFF. The CDR3, as DNA: TGTGCCAGTAGTATCAAACTAGCGGGAGTTTCCTACAATGAGCAGTTCTTC.

This clone has a handful of counts. The chain employs TRBV11-1 and TRBJ1-1, with D perhaps matching TRBD1 (6 bases). Trimming shortened V by 2 bases and J by 5 bases, and 12 bases separated the two germline ends. This CDR3 has 14 amino acids. Per the germline V gene, CDR1 is SGHAT and CDR2 is FQDESV (reference sequence). In nucleotides, the CDR3 is TGTGCCAGCAGCTTACAGTTTACAGGGACTGAAGCTTTCTTT. Translated: CASSLQFTGTEAFF.

This sequence joins TRBV4-2 and TRBJ1-1; unclear D gene. The V and J ends lost 4 bases and 1 base respectively, with 10 bases between them. The CDR3 has 14 residues. The germline V gene has CDR1 LGHNA and CDR2 YNFKEQ. The CDR3 sequence: CASSRPEGNTEAFF. DNA of the CDR3: TGTGCCAGCAGCCGCCCGGAGGGGAACACTGAAGCTTTCTTT.

The J gene is TRBJ2-3, the V gene TRBV4-1, with D perhaps given as TRBD1 or TRBD2 (5 bases each). The germline V gene encodes CDR1 MGHRA and CDR2 YSYEKL. Between the trimmed V and J ends, which lost 0 bases and 6 bases, there was a span of 13 bases. The length of the CDR3 is 15 residues. CDR3 protein: CASSQDSGPQDTQYF. CDR3 in DNA: TGCGCCAGCAGCCAAGATTCGGGACCCCAGGATACGCAGTATTTT.

This sequence joins TRBV7-9 and TRBJ2-5; D possibly matches TRBD1 or TRBD2 (5 bases each). The length of the CDR3 is 11 residues. V shed 5 bases and J shed 4 bases, with 5 bases lying between them. Germline lookup yields CDR1 SEHNR and CDR2 FQNEAQ (reference sequence). The CDR3 region has the DNA TGTGCCAGCAGCGGGGGAGAGACCCAGTACTTC. Translation: CASSGGETQYF.

This rearrangement joins TRBV6-1 to TRBJ2-1, with D unresolved. Between the trimmed V and J ends, which lost 0 bases and 7 bases, there was a span of 19 bases. Germline CDR1 and CDR2: MNHNS and SASEGT. CDR3 size: 17 residues. CDR3 region: CASSEAWLPPAGNEQFF. CDR3 nucleotide sequence: TGTGCCAGCAGTGAAGCTTGGCTACCGCCCGCCGGTAATGAGCAGTTCTTC.

In its sample, this clone was seen once. The V gene is TRBV3-1 (or the pseudogene TRBV3-2), the J gene TRBJ1-5, with D uncertain. The CDR3 runs 15 residues. Germline V gene data show CDR1 as LGHDT and CDR2 as YNNKEL (reference sequence). With 0 bases removed from V and 3 bases from J, the gap between germline ends came to 9 bases. CDR3 nucleotide sequence: TGTGCCAGCAGCCAAGAGGTCACAGTCAATCAGCCCCAGCATTTT. The encoded protein is CASSQEVTVNQPQHF.

The CDR3 reads CSVERLAERYNEQFF. The CDR3, as DNA: TGCAGCGTTGAACGGCTAGCGGAGCGCTACAATGAGCAGTTCTTC. The chain couples TRBV29-1 to TRBJ2-1; 7 bases line up with TRBD2. CDR3 length: 15 residues. Germline V gene data show CDR1 as SQVTM and CDR2 as ANQGSEA. J was trimmed by 3 bases and V by 2 bases; bases with no gene match: 7.

The rearrangement links TRBV7-9 to TRBJ1-4; TRBD1 is a possible D gene (5 bases). Germline-derived CDR1 and CDR2 are SEHNR and FQNEAQ (reference sequence). Trimming shortened V by 4 bases and J by 7 bases, and 13 bases separated the two germline ends. The length of the CDR3 is 14 residues. CDR3 nucleotides: TGTGCCAGCAGCTCCCGGGACGCCCGTGAAAAACTGTTTTTT. Translated: CASSSRDAREKLFF.

The J gene is TRBJ1-2, the V gene TRBV28; D call uncertain. Germline loops: CDR1 MDHEN, CDR2 SYDVKM. V was cut by 2 bases and J by 8 bases, with 9 bases left in between. The CDR3 sequence is 12 residues long. CDR3 coding DNA: TGTGCCAGCAGTTTAACTAATCGGGGCTACACCTTC. Amino acids: CASSLTNRGYTF.

This clone was seen a few times. The genes are TRBV3-1 (or the pseudogene TRBV3-2) and TRBJ1-1; D gene ambiguous. Trimming took off 0 bases at V and 8 bases at J, with 7 bases between the two ends. This CDR3 is 12 amino acids long. Per the germline V gene, CDR1 is LGHDT and CDR2 is YNNKEL (reference sequence). The chain's CDR3 is CASSQEGGEAFF. The CDR3 DNA is TGTGCCAGCAGCCAAGAGGGCGGAGAAGCTTTCTTT.

This chain connects TRBV19 to TRBJ1-2; a weak D match, TRBD1 (5 bases). The CDR3 spans 16 residues. Germline assignment: CDR1 LNHDA and CDR2 SQIVND (reference sequence). V was cut by 4 bases and J by 2 bases, with 17 bases left in between. The CDR3 sequence: CASSTMGDLRNYGYTF. In nucleotides, the CDR3 is TGTGCCAGTAGTACTATGGGGGATTTGCGGAACTATGGCTACACCTTC. Drawing the rest from reference TRBV19 and TRBJ1-2, the complete variable domain is DGGITQSPKYLFRKEGQNVTLSCEQNLNHDAMYWYRQDPGQGLRLIYYSQIVNDFQKGDIAEGYSVSREKKESFPLTVTSAQKNPTAFYLCASSTMGDLRNYGYTFGSGTRLTVV.

This chain connects TRBV30 to TRBJ1-1, with TRBD1 identical over 7 bases. Trimming removed 5 bases from V and 0 bases from J; junction bases left unmatched: 0. This CDR3 contains 12 residues. Germline CDR1 reads GTSNPN; CDR2 reads SVGIG (reference sequence). The CDR3 DNA is TGTGCCTGGGACAGGGTGAACACTGAAGCTTTCTTT. Translation gives CAWDRVNTEAFF.

This clone came up once. The gene calls are TRBV27 and TRBJ1-2; D perhaps matches TRBD1 (5 bases). CDR3 size: 14 residues. The V gene's germline CDR1 is MNHEY and CDR2 SMNVEV (reference sequence). V was pared by 1 base and J by 8 bases, with 14 bases between. In nucleotides, the CDR3 is TGTGCCAGCAGTTTATATGCGGGGGTAGGAGGCTACACCTTC. Protein product: CASSLYAGVGGYTF.

The chain recombines TRBV30 with TRBJ1-1; 9 positions agree with TRBD1. CDR1 and CDR2 from the germline V gene are GTSNPN and SVGIG (reference sequence). The CDR3 is 14 residues long. V trimming: 7 bases; J trimming: 10 bases; junction bases outside the gene matches: 16. The CDR3 spells CASDRGQAPVRAFF. CDR3 sequence (DNA): TGTGCCTCGGACAGGGGCCAAGCGCCCGTTCGAGCTTTCTTT.